The 24 T cell receptor beta chains presented below share a single source sample, sequenced in a study of blood T cell repertoires in COVID-19. Assay used: immunoSEQ multiplex PCR; TCRdb lists only in-frame clones, some missing. The sample shows more than 250,000 clones, around four fifths of them seen only once. Sequencing was done on a sample of peripheral blood. These TCRs come from a man in his 60s who had recovered from COVID-19.

The chain joins TRBV24-1 to TRBJ2-3, with TRBD2 matching 7 bases. Germline CDR1 KGHDR, CDR2 SFDVKD. V shed 4 bases and J 1 base; nucleotides not matched to a gene: 7. This CDR3 comprises 16 residues. CDR3 loop: CATSDPIAGRTDTQYF. In nucleotides, the CDR3 is TGTGCCACCAGTGACCCGATAGCGGGTCGCACAGATACGCAGTATTTT.

The V and J genes are TRBV20-1 and TRBJ1-1, with no clear D. The germline V gene has CDR1 DFQATT and CDR2 SNEGSKA (reference sequence). Trimming cost V 3 bases and J 11 bases, with 13 bases left between them. The CDR3 runs 11 residues. CDR3 DNA sequence: TGCAGTGCTAGCTGGACTGCCGGCGCTTTCTTT. Its protein is CSASWTAGAFF.

The rearrangement joins TRBV3-1 (or the pseudogene TRBV3-2) to TRBJ2-2, with a possible D match to TRBD1 (6 bases). This CDR3 contains 14 residues. V dropped 6 bases and J dropped 6 bases, with 14 bases sitting between them. In germline, CDR1 is LGHDT, CDR2 YNNKEL (reference sequence). The CDR3 nucleotides read TGTGCCAGCAGGCAACAAGGGGGAGCCGGGGAGCTGTTTTTT. This sequence encodes CASRQQGGAGELFF.

The chain has TRBV6-2 or TRBV6-3 and TRBJ2-2; D not certain. The CDR3 spans 14 residues. Germline lookup yields CDR1 MNHEY and CDR2 SVGEGT. Trimming left V 5 bases short and J 2 bases short, with 9 bases between. The DNA of the CDR3 is TGTGCCAGCAGTCTACAGATTAACACCGGGGAGCTGTTTTTT. Encoded protein: CASSLQINTGELFF.

This clone showed up just a few times. The gene calls are TRBV28 and TRBJ1-5; unclear D gene. The germline V gene has CDR1 MDHEN and CDR2 SYDVKM. The CDR3 loop spans 12 amino acids. Trimming pared 10 bases from V and 0 bases from J, leaving 7 bases between. CDR3 in amino acids: CATSVSNQPQHF. In DNA, the CDR3 is TGTGCCACTTCAGTTAGCAATCAGCCCCAGCATTTT.

The rearrangement uses TRBV7-6 and TRBJ2-1, with 7 nucleotides matching TRBD2. Germline V gives CDR1 SGHVS, CDR2 FNYEAQ. Trimming cost V 2 bases and J 8 bases; bases outside gene matches: 12. The CDR3 totals 16 residues. In DNA form, the CDR3 reads TGTGCCAGCAGCTTAAAAGCCGGACTAGGGTCGGATGAGCAGTTCTTC. It translates to CASSLKAGLGSDEQFF.

The gene calls are TRBV5-1 and TRBJ2-5, with a tentative D call TRBD2 (6 bases). Germline V CDR1 and CDR2: SGHRS, YFSETQ. CDR3 length: 15 amino acids. V lost 5 bases and J lost 5, with 19 bases in between. DNA of the CDR3: TGCGCCAGCAGTGGAAACGGGGGACGGGAGGAGACCCAGTACTTC. As protein: CASSGNGGREETQYF.

The rearrangement links TRBV2 to TRBJ1-5; D is perhaps TRBD1 (5 bases). In germline, CDR1 is SNHLY, CDR2 FYNNEI. Trimming stripped 4 bases from V and 5 bases from J, with 12 bases between. The CDR3 contains 14 residues. CDR3 region: CASSGVRADQPQHF. The CDR3 coding sequence is TGTGCCAGCAGTGGTGTCAGGGCTGATCAGCCCCAGCATTTT.

This chain joins TRBV7-8 and TRBJ2-5; no definite D call. The CDR3 spans 16 residues. With 4 bases removed from V and 1 base from J, the gap between germline ends came to 16 bases. CDR1 is SGHVS, CDR2 FQNEAQ, per germline. Here the CDR3 reads CASSSARLVVQETQYF. The DNA for the CDR3 is TGTGCCAGCAGCTCGGCTAGACTTGTCGTCCAAGAGACCCAGTACTTC.

The rearrangement joins TRBV12-3 or TRBV12-4 to TRBJ1-5; the D is unclear. The CDR3 loop spans 12 amino acids. The V gene lost 4 bases and the J gene lost 9 bases, with 10 bases spanning the gap. The CDR3 DNA follows: TGTGCCAGCAGTTCCGCACGGGGGCCCCAGCATTTT. Protein product: CASSSARGPQHF.

This sequence joins TRBV6-1 and TRBJ2-1; 10 bases map to TRBD2. Trimming cost V 2 bases and J 7 bases; bases outside gene matches: 5. Germline CDR1 is MNHNS and CDR2 is SASEGT. This CDR3 is built from 15 residues. The CDR3 loop reads CASSEQRGGSNEQFF. CDR3 bases: TGTGCCAGCAGTGAACAGCGGGGGGGTTCAAATGAGCAGTTCTTC.

The V gene is TRBV5-1, the J gene TRBJ2-7; 7 bases line up with TRBD1. The CDR3 contains 15 residues. V lost 0 bases and J lost 2; bases outside the gene matches: 5. Germline V gene sequence: CDR1 SGHRS, CDR2 YFSETQ. The CDR3 is CASSLGRTGPYEQYF. The CDR3, as DNA: TGCGCCAGCAGCTTGGGTCGGACAGGACCCTACGAGCAGTACTTC.

Only a few counts were recorded for this clone. V is TRBV4-1 and J is TRBJ2-5; TRBD1 is a possible D gene (6 bases). There are 13 residues in the CDR3. Trimming cost V 4 bases and J 5 bases, with 11 bases left between them. CDR1 MGHRA and CDR2 YSYEKL come from the germline V gene. DNA of the CDR3: TGCGCCAGCAGCCCCCCAGGGGAGGAGACCCAGTACTTC. Translating it yields CASSPPGEETQYF.

This sequence joins TRBV6-6 and TRBJ1-1, with TRBD1 matching over 8 bases. With 2 bases clipped from V and 11 bases from J, the junction kept 7 bases outside the gene matches. This CDR3 has 13 residues. CDR1 is MNHNY and CDR2 is SVGAGI in the germline V gene (reference sequence). For the CDR3, the DNA is TGTGCCAGCAGTTACGACAGGGGCAAAGAGGCTTTCTTT. Its protein product is CASSYDRGKEAFF.

J is TRBJ2-2 and V is TRBV5-4; 8 bases agree with TRBD2. The V and J ends lost 4 bases and 0 bases, in that order; junction bases with no gene match: 2. Germline CDR1 reads SGHNT; CDR2 reads YYREEE (reference sequence). The CDR3 covers 15 residues. The DNA for the CDR3 is TGTGCCAGCAGCAAGGGACTAGCGAACACCGGGGAGCTGTTTTTT. Encoded protein: CASSKGLANTGELFF.

V usage is TRBV12-3 or TRBV12-4 and J usage is TRBJ2-7; D unresolved. V lost 4 bases and J lost 6, with 7 bases in between. This CDR3 is 11 amino acids long. The CDR3 reads CASSSISEQYF. CDR3 sequence (DNA): TGTGCCAGCAGTTCCATTTCCGAGCAGTACTTC.

This sequence joins TRBV7-3 and TRBJ2-7, with D possibly being TRBD1 (6 bases). The germline gives CDR1 SGHTA, CDR2 FQGTGA. V lost 5 bases to trimming and J lost 0 bases, with 8 bases between them. The CDR3 has 13 amino acids. Here the CDR3 DNA reads TGTGCCAGCAGCCAGGACAGCTCCTACGAGCAGTACTTC. Translating gives CASSQDSSYEQYF.

The genes are TRBV6-5 and TRBJ1-6; D is uncertain. CDR1 and CDR2 (germline): MNHEY, SVGAGI. The CDR3 loop spans 15 amino acids. Trimming took off 4 bases at V and 3 bases at J, with 10 bases between the two ends. The DNA of the CDR3 is TGTGCCAGCAGTTGGGGAGGGTTCTATAATTCACCCCTCCACTTT. It translates to CASSWGGFYNSPLHF.

This clone appeared a few times. The gene calls are TRBV28 and TRBJ1-5, with TRBD1 as a possible D gene (5 bases). In germline, CDR1 is MDHEN, CDR2 SYDVKM. The CDR3 runs 12 residues. The CDR3 here is CVVDSGNQPQHF. The CDR3 DNA reads as TGTGTGGTCGACAGTGGCAATCAGCCCCAGCATTTT. The whole variable domain, filled in from reference TRBV28 and TRBJ1-5, reads DVKVTQSSRYLVKRTGEKVFLECVQDMDHENMFWYRQDPGLGLRLIYFSYDVKMKEKGDIPEGYSVSREKKERFSLILESASTNQTSMYLCVVDSGNQPQHFGDGTRLSIL.

This rearrangement joins TRBV19 to TRBJ2-6, with D possibly TRBD1 on 5 matching bases. V was pared by 4 bases and J by 1 base, with 11 bases between. The CDR3 contains 16 residues. Germline CDR1 LNHDA, CDR2 SQIVND (reference sequence). CDR3 region: CASSRAGRSGANVLTF. CDR3 coding DNA: TGTGCCAGTAGTAGGGCAGGGCGGTCTGGGGCCAACGTCCTGACTTTC.

This clone was counted only a few times. The gene calls are TRBV5-6 and TRBJ2-7; no definite D call. The CDR3 totals 16 residues. Looked up from germline, CDR1 is SGHDT and CDR2 is YYEEEE. Trimming removed 4 bases from V and 1 base from J, with 18 bases in between. The CDR3 DNA reads as TGTGCCAGCAGCCCGCGTTTTGGGCCGACGTCCTACGAGCAGTACTTC. Its translation: CASSPRFGPTSYEQYF.

The chain links TRBV3-1 (or the pseudogene TRBV3-2) to TRBJ1-2, with 10 bases lining up with TRBD1. V was clipped by 1 base and J by 8 bases; unmatched bases: 10. Per the germline V gene, CDR1 is LGHDT and CDR2 is YNNKEL (reference sequence). The CDR3 is 16 residues long. CDR3 loop: CASSQAVGQGRLGYTF. The DNA for the CDR3 is TGTGCCAGCAGCCAAGCAGTGGGACAGGGGCGTTTAGGCTACACCTTC.

The chain carries TRBV28 and TRBJ1-6; D unclear. The CDR3 has 16 residues. With 5 bases removed from V and 1 base from J, the gap between germline ends came to 12 bases. Germline V CDR1 and CDR2: MDHEN, SYDVKM. CDR3 in amino acids: CASSPRSSSYNSPLHF. CDR3 bases: TGTGCCAGCAGTCCCCGGAGCTCATCCTATAATTCACCCCTCCACTTT. The variable domain in full, completed from reference TRBV28 and TRBJ1-6, reads DVKVTQSSRYLVKRTGEKVFLECVQDMDHENMFWYRQDPGLGLRLIYFSYDVKMKEKGDIPEGYSVSREKKERFSLILESASTNQTSMYLCASSPRSSSYNSPLHFGNGTRLTVT.

This clone was detected only once. CDR3 nucleotides: TGTGCCAGCAGCTTAGCCCTGTCCCAGCCCCAGCATTTT. It codes for CASSLALSQPQHF. The chain recombines TRBV11-2 with TRBJ1-5; D gene ambiguous. Trimming left V 1 base short and J 7 bases short, with 8 bases between. The germline V gene encodes CDR1 SGHAT and CDR2 FQNNGV. The CDR3 has 13 amino acids.